The 10 T cell receptor beta chains below all came from one sample that was sequenced in a study of blood T cells in healthy people across ages. A sample-barcoded 5' primer and a J-beta primer mix were used in a second PCR of roughly 7 to 11 cycles. TCRdb re-called the 5' RACE reads through MiXCR, storing one row per CDR3 protein. The sample lists roughly 860,000 distinct CDR3 sequences, around 62% seen once, with around a quarter in the top ten. Sequenced material: blood. The receptors derive from a man between 25 and 39 years old in good health.

A single count supports this clonotype. The chain recombines TRBV10-3 with TRBJ2-1; 10 nucleotides line up with TRBD1. The germline V gene encodes CDR1 ENHRY and CDR2 SYGVKD. CDR3 length equals 15 residues. The junction had 3 bases not matched to a gene; V was cut back by 3 bases and J by 4 bases. CDR3 sequence: CAISDKGQGYNEQFF. In DNA form, the CDR3 reads TGTGCCATCAGTGATAAGGGACAGGGGTACAATGAGCAGTTCTTC.

CDR3 in DNA: TGTGCCAGCTCACAGCTTTTCGGCGGAGAAGAGACCCAGTACTTC. This translates into CASSQLFGGEETQYF. The chain links TRBV18 to TRBJ2-5, with no clear D. CDR1 is KGHSH and CDR2 is LQKENI in the germline V gene. The CDR3 extends over 15 amino acids. V lost 4 bases, J lost 3 bases, and 15 bases lay in between. The full variable domain, in which reference TRBV18 and TRBJ2-5 provide the parts outside the CDR3, is NAGVMQNPRHLVRRRGQEARLRCSPMKGHSHVYWYRQLPEEGLKFMVYLQKENIIDESGMPKERFSAEFPKEGPSILRIQQVVRGDSAAYFCASSQLFGGEETQYFGPGTRLLVL.

The chain combines TRBV10-3 with TRBJ1-1, with a tentative D call TRBD1 (6 bases). The germline V gene has CDR1 ENHRY and CDR2 SYGVKD. Trimming took off 4 bases at V and 1 base at J, with 13 bases between the two ends. This CDR3 contains 15 residues. CDR3 loop: CAISVNGGGNTEAFF. CDR3 DNA: TGTGCCATCAGTGTAAACGGGGGCGGGAACACTGAAGCTTTCTTT.

The genes are TRBV20-1 and TRBJ1-6, with a tentative D call TRBD1 (5 bases). V lost 4 bases, J lost 5 bases, and 15 bases lay in between. Germline-derived CDR1 and CDR2 are DFQATT and SNEGSKA (reference sequence). The CDR3 loop spans 15 amino acids. CDR3 nucleotide sequence: TGCAGTGCTAAAGTTACTGGGGGAGATAATTCACCCCTCCACTTT. Encoded protein: CSAKVTGGDNSPLHF.

This clonotype occurred a few times. This chain links TRBV15 with TRBJ1-2, with D possibly TRBD1 on 5 matching bases. Germline values: CDR1 LNHNV, CDR2 YYDKDF (reference sequence). The length of the CDR3 is 15 residues. V dropped 0 bases and J dropped 4 bases, with 12 bases sitting between them. The CDR3 region is CATSRDFQGSYGYTF. DNA for the CDR3: TGTGCCACCAGCAGAGATTTCCAGGGCTCCTATGGCTACACCTTC.

This clonotype was detected a few times. The V and J genes are TRBV20-1 and TRBJ2-5; possibly TRBD2 for D (5 bases). CDR1 and CDR2 from the germline V gene are DFQATT and SNEGSKA (reference sequence). The CDR3 sequence is 14 residues long. The V end lost 2 bases, the J end lost 2 bases, and 12 bases lay between the germline ends. CDR3 sequence reads: CSARRGSEQETQYF. The CDR3 bases are TGCAGTGCTAGACGGGGTAGCGAGCAAGAGACCCAGTACTTC.

The V call is TRBV29-1, the J call TRBJ1-6; possible D gene TRBD1, 5 bases. The V end was cut by 4 bases, the J end by 7 bases, with 11 bases between. The CDR3 runs 13 residues. CDR1 SQVTM and CDR2 ANQGSEA come from the germline V gene. The CDR3 loop reads CSVGQFENSPLHF. CDR3 DNA: TGCAGCGTTGGACAGTTCGAGAATTCACCCCTCCACTTT.

There are a few counts of this clonotype. V usage is TRBV29-1 and J usage is TRBJ2-1; 10 bases fit TRBD2. This CDR3 is built from 16 residues. CDR1 is SQVTM, CDR2 ANQGSEA, per germline. The V segment lost 1 base and the J segment 7 bases; nucleotides outside the gene matches: 10. DNA for the CDR3: TGCAGCGTTGAAGCATCCCTAGCGGGGGTTAGGAATGAGCAGTTCTTC. As protein: CSVEASLAGVRNEQFF.

This chain connects TRBV7-2 to TRBJ2-2; 7 bases are a match to TRBD1. V lost 6 bases and J lost 0; bases outside the gene matches: 7. There are 16 residues in the CDR3. Germline V lookup: CDR1 SGHTA, CDR2 FQGNSA. This CDR3 is CASRYTGTANTGELFF. The CDR3 bases are TGTGCCAGCAGATATACCGGGACAGCGAACACCGGGGAGCTGTTTTTT. Full variable domain (outside the CDR3, taken from reference TRBV7-2 and TRBJ2-2): GAGVSQSPSNKVTEKGKDVELRCDPISGHTALYWYRQSLGQGLEFLIYFQGNSAPDKSGLPSDRFSAERTGGSVSTLTIQRTQQEDSAVYLCASRYTGTANTGELFFGEGSRLTVL.

The chain combines TRBV24-1 with TRBJ2-3; no clear D gene. The CDR3 consists of 13 residues. Trimming pared 8 bases from V and 1 base from J, leaving 9 bases between. Germline lookup yields CDR1 KGHDR and CDR2 SFDVKD. The CDR3 DNA is TGTGCCACCATGACTTTCCGCACAGATACGCAGTATTTT. Its protein is CATMTFRTDTQYF.